The present entry profiles one T cell receptor (beta chain) with its context. Germline CDR1 MNHNS, CDR2 SASEGT. The CDR3 length is 14 residues. V gave up 3 bases and J gave up 4 bases; unmatched junction bases: 6. This specimen belongs to a study of blood T cell repertoires in COVID-19. Study details: Sites across the United States, Italy and Spain contributed samples from acute and convalescent COVID-19. Sources were T cells, B-cell-depleted T cells, or PBMCs; the material itself was cDNA or gDNA.

Original data processing: Amplification of reference gene primers was used by the study to estimate nucleated cell counts. Using immunoSEQ multiplex PCR, the repertoire was profiled, and TCRdb retains in-frame clones only, with some absent. The V and J calls and the clone size are those of that table, but D and trimming were determined from the DNA. The table lists tens of thousands of clones, around 85% of them singletons, with 2.5% to 3.5% in the top ten. Patients at the Seattle site were enrolled during active infection and followed longitudinally. Sequenced: peripheral blood. The rearrangement links TRBV6-1 to TRBJ2-7, with 7 bases matching TRBD2. This TCR was sampled from a woman older than 75 with COVID-19, enrolled during active disease. The CDR3 loop is CASSDRGTTYEQYF. The CDR3 coding sequence is TGTGCCAGCAGTGATCGGGGGACTACTTACGAGCAGTACTTC.